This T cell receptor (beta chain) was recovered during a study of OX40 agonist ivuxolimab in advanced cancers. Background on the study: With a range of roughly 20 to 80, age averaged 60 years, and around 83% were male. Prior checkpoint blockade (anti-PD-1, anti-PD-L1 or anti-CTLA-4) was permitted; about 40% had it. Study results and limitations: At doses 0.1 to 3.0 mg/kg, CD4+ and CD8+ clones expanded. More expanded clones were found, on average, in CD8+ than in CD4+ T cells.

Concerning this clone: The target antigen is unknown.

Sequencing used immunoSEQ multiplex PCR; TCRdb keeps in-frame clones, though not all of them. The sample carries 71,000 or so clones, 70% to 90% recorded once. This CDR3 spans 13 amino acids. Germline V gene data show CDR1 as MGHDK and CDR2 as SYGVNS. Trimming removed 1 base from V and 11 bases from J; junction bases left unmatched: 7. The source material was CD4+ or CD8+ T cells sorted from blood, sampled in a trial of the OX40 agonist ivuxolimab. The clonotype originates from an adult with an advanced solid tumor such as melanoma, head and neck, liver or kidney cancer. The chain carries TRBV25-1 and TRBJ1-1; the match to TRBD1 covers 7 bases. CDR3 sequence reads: CASSESVWDSAFF. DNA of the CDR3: TGTGCCAGCAGTGAATCTGTGTGGGACAGTGCTTTCTTT.